One sample yielded the 14 T cell receptor beta chains listed below, sequenced in a study of STAT5B mutations in CD4+ large granular lymphocyte leukemia. Clones were read by immunoSEQ multiplex PCR, and TCRdb kept only the in-frame ones, dropping some. Among some 30,000 clones listed, about two thirds were seen once. Sequenced sample: CD4+ T cells from blood buffy coats. Every receptor here comes from a human donor in good health.

The chain carries TRBV4-3 and TRBJ2-1; 8 nucleotides line up with TRBD2. The CDR3 extends over 17 amino acids. V lost 4 bases, J lost 0 bases, and 8 bases stayed unmatched. Germline V gene sequence: CDR1 LGHNA, CDR2 YSLEER. The CDR3 region has the DNA TGCGCCAGCAGCCTGGGGAGCGGGAGACACTCCTACAATGAGCAGTTCTTC. Translated, it gives CASSLGSGRHSYNEQFF.

The chain is built from TRBV18 and TRBJ2-1; 8 nucleotides agree with TRBD2. CDR1 KGHSH and CDR2 LQKENI come from the germline V gene. With 5 bases clipped from V and 3 bases from J, the junction kept 9 bases outside the gene matches. The CDR3 is made up of 16 amino acids. The CDR3 sequence: CASSFSRGALYNEQFF. In DNA form, the CDR3 reads TGTGCCAGCTCATTTTCGCGGGGGGCCCTCTACAATGAGCAGTTCTTC.

In this sample, this clone turned up a few times. The chain carries TRBV7-3 and TRBJ2-2; 7 nucleotides agree with TRBD1. J lost 3 bases, V lost 6 bases, and 4 bases had no gene match. Germline V gives CDR1 SGHTA, CDR2 FQGTGA. There are 14 residues in the CDR3. The CDR3 nucleotides read TGTGCCAGCAGGCCACAGGGGTACACCGGGGAGCTGTTTTTT. As protein: CASRPQGYTGELFF.

This clone has only a few counts. This chain uses TRBV7-9 with TRBJ1-1, with D unclear. The V gene lost 3 bases and the J gene lost 2 bases, with 7 bases spanning the gap. From germline, CDR1 is SEHNR and CDR2 FQNEAQ (reference sequence). The CDR3 has 13 amino acids. The CDR3, as DNA: TGTGCCAGCAGCTTCCAGGAAAACACTGAAGCTTTCTTT. This encodes CASSFQENTEAFF.

This chain connects TRBV11-3 to TRBJ1-1; unclear D gene. There are 13 residues in the CDR3. V lost 5 bases, J lost 1 base, and 8 bases lay in between. Germline V lookup: CDR1 SGHNT, CDR2 YENEEA. CDR3 protein: CASSPVTNTEAFF. DNA of the CDR3: TGTGCCAGCAGCCCGGTAACGAACACTGAAGCTTTCTTT.

This chain uses TRBV15 with TRBJ1-5; 8 nucleotides agree with TRBD1. V shed 0 bases, J shed 3 bases, and the junction held 7 bases outside the gene matches. This CDR3 region has 17 residues. The germline gives CDR1 LNHNV, CDR2 YYDKDF (reference sequence). The CDR3: CATSRDPGTGVNQPQHF. CDR3 in DNA: TGTGCCACCAGCAGAGATCCGGGGACAGGAGTCAATCAGCCCCAGCATTTT.

The V call is TRBV11-2, the J call TRBJ1-2; 9 positions agree with TRBD1. The V segment lost 1 base and the J segment 7 bases; nucleotides outside the gene matches: 10. Germline V gene sequence: CDR1 SGHAT, CDR2 FQNNGV. The CDR3 loop spans 16 amino acids. The CDR3 coding sequence is TGTGCCAGCAGCTTAGTCGGAAGCCGGGACAGGGCTGGCTACACCTTC. Amino acids: CASSLVGSRDRAGYTF.

The chain has TRBV9 and TRBJ1-2; tentatively, D is TRBD1 (5 bases). Germline V lookup: CDR1 SGDLS, CDR2 YYNGEE. V was cut by 3 bases and J by 2 bases, with 8 bases left in between. The CDR3 has 13 residues. CDR3 DNA: TGTGCCAGCAGCGGTGACAGCAACTATGGCTACACCTTC. It codes for CASSGDSNYGYTF.

J is TRBJ2-3 and V is TRBV29-1, with 7 bases lining up with TRBD1. This CDR3 comprises 13 residues. V lost 7 bases, J lost 2 bases, and 6 bases stayed unmatched. Germline CDR1 SQVTM, CDR2 ANQGSEA. CDR3 nucleotides: TGCAGCGCAAATGGACAGGCCACAGATACGCAGTATTTT. Encoded protein: CSANGQATDTQYF.

This rearrangement joins TRBV10-3 to TRBJ2-3; TRBD1 matches at 10 bases. This CDR3 has 17 amino acids. CDR1 and CDR2 from the germline V gene are ENHRY and SYGVKD. Unmatched junction bases numbered 12, after V lost 5 bases and J lost 4 bases. DNA for the CDR3: TGTGCCATCAGTTTCTCAACGAGGGACAGGGGCCCAGATACGCAGTATTTT. It specifies CAISFSTRDRGPDTQYF.

J is TRBJ2-1 and V is TRBV7-2, with 7 bases matching TRBD2. The V segment lost 1 base and the J segment 4 bases; nucleotides outside the gene matches: 4. The CDR3 is 15 amino acids. Germline values: CDR1 SGHTA, CDR2 FQGNSA. CDR3 nucleotide sequence: TGTGCCAGCAGCTTAGGAGCGGGGAGTTACAATGAGCAGTTCTTC. Amino acids: CASSLGAGSYNEQFF.

This clone was counted only a few times. V is TRBV5-8 and J is TRBJ1-1, with 10 positions matching TRBD1. This CDR3 has 15 amino acids. The germline V gene encodes CDR1 SGHTS and CDR2 YDEGEE. The trim removed 3 bases at V and 0 bases at J, leaving 2 bases unmatched. This CDR3 is CASSSGTGVNTEAFF. Written as DNA, the CDR3 is TGTGCCAGCAGCTCCGGGACAGGGGTGAACACTGAAGCTTTCTTT.

This rearrangement joins TRBV28 to TRBJ1-2; possibly TRBD1 for D (6 bases). The V end lost 8 bases, the J end lost 1 base, and 20 bases lay between the germline ends. The CDR3 has 16 residues. The germline CDR1 and CDR2 sequences are MDHEN and SYDVKM. CDR3 bases: TGTGCCAGCGGCTCGGGGGCTACGCCCCTTAACTATGGCTACACCTTC. Protein product: CASGSGATPLNYGYTF.

The V and J genes are TRBV14 and TRBJ1-1; 9 bases agree with TRBD1. V was clipped by 0 bases and J by 11 bases; unmatched bases: 10. Germline lookup yields CDR1 SGHDN and CDR2 FVKESK. The length of the CDR3 is 15 residues. Here the CDR3 reads CASSQERDRAVRAFF. CDR3 DNA sequence: TGTGCCAGCAGCCAAGAAAGGGACAGGGCGGTCCGTGCTTTCTTT.